This TCR beta chain was captured by sequencing in a study of shared clonotypes between healthy human individuals. The protocol was immunoSEQ multiplex PCR, while the TCRdb copy is restricted to in-frame clones and leaves out a portion. The data hold some 530,000 clones, with more than 65% observed a single time. As to this clone: One base separates it from a far larger clone, so it is likely a read error. This CDR3 is also generated by other DNA sequences in the sample.

Participating donors were healthy, HIV-negative adults free of recent acute infections or vaccinations. The receptor was derived from a woman aged 40 to 50 in good health. Some clones in this sample may be carry-over from other donors' samples. The material sequenced was PBMCs.

The CDR3, as DNA: TGCGCCAGCAGCTCCGGGTTGCTGAACACTGAAGCTTTCTTC. This codes for CASSSGLLNTEAFF. The rearrangement joins TRBV4-1 to TRBJ1-1; D ambiguous. The CDR3 runs 14 residues. The germline gives CDR1 MGHRA, CDR2 YSYEKL.